A single sample is the source of the 28 T cell receptor beta chains below, sequenced in a study of T cell responses to AZD1222 COVID-19 vaccine. Measured with immunoSEQ multiplex PCR; TCRdb has only the in-frame clones, and not every one. The table records about 140,000 clones, approximately 90% of them present only once. Sequenced here: peripheral blood, sampled on day 0 of AZD1222 vaccination. The receptor source for this set is an adult in good health.

On this clone: One end of the junction varies from germline; a read error may be responsible. The chain couples TRBV18 to TRBJ1-4, with 9 nucleotides matching TRBD1. This CDR3 has 14 residues. Germline CDR1 KGHSH, CDR2 LQKENI. The chain's CDR3 is CASSPRDRELITVF. Written as DNA, the CDR3 is TGTGCCAGCTCACCACGGGACAGGGAGTTGATTACTGTTTTT.

With regard to this clone: This specimen includes other DNA sequences encoding the same CDR3. The V gene is TRBV7-8, the J gene TRBJ2-5; maybe TRBD2 (7 bases). CDR1 SGHVS and CDR2 FQNEAQ come from the germline V gene. V lost 5 bases and J lost 5, with 15 bases in between. The CDR3 totals 14 residues. The CDR3 DNA is TGTGCCAGCAGCCCTGGGGGAGGGGGGGAGACCCAGTACTTC. It specifies CASSPGGGGETQYF.

The J gene is TRBJ1-2, the V gene TRBV12-3 or TRBV12-4; possible D gene TRBD1, 5 bases. The V gene lost 8 bases and the J gene lost 5 bases, with 15 bases spanning the gap. The length of the CDR3 is 13 residues. The CDR3, as DNA: TGTGCCAGCCTGGGGGGAGAGGGATATGGCTACACCTTC. Amino acid sequence: CASLGGEGYGYTF.

V is TRBV28 and J is TRBJ1-1; maybe TRBD1 (6 bases). Between the trimmed V and J ends, which lost 7 bases and 2 bases, there was a span of 17 bases. Germline assignment: CDR1 MDHEN and CDR2 SYDVKM. The CDR3 length is 15 residues. In DNA, the CDR3 is TGTGCCAGCACAAAAGGGGGGGCCCCAAACACTGAAGCTTTCTTT. It specifies CASTKGGAPNTEAFF.

This chain joins TRBV30 and TRBJ1-1; D gene ambiguous. This CDR3 has 13 residues. The V end was cut by 2 bases, the J end by 1 base, with 8 bases between. Germline loops: CDR1 GTSNPN, CDR2 SVGIG (reference sequence). The CDR3 DNA reads TGTGCCTGGAGTCCCTATACGAACACTGAAGCTTTCTTT. It encodes CAWSPYTNTEAFF.

CDR3 loop: CASSPLTSYNEQFF. As DNA, the CDR3 is TGCGCCAGCAGCCCGTTAACCTCCTACAATGAGCAGTTCTTC. This rearrangement joins TRBV5-1 to TRBJ2-1, with no clear D. The CDR3 consists of 14 residues. With 4 bases removed from V and 0 bases from J, the gap between germline ends came to 8 bases. The germline gives CDR1 SGHRS, CDR2 YFSETQ.

The chain joins TRBV19 to TRBJ2-5; no definite D call. Germline CDR1 reads LNHDA; CDR2 reads SQIVND (reference sequence). This CDR3 has 11 residues. Trimming took off 5 bases at V and 5 bases at J, with 6 bases between the two ends. The CDR3 DNA sequence: TGTGCCAGTAGTTTGGAGGAGACCCAGTACTTC. It codes for CASSLEETQYF.

The chain employs TRBV12-3 or TRBV12-4 and TRBJ1-1; 7 bases line up with TRBD1. The ends lost 6 bases at V and 11 bases at J; junction bases unmatched: 9. CDR3 length equals 12 residues. The CDR3 nucleotides read TGTGCCAGCAGATCGGGACAGTCTTTCGCTTTCTTT. It translates to CASRSGQSFAFF.

The gene calls are TRBV28 and TRBJ2-1; D remains ambiguous. The CDR3 is 12 residues long. Germline-derived CDR1 and CDR2 are MDHEN and SYDVKM. Trimming pared 3 bases from V and 10 bases from J, leaving 10 bases between. CDR3 sequence (DNA): TGTGCCAGCAGTTTGAATCTGTGGGAGCAGTTCTTC. It encodes CASSLNLWEQFF.

The chain combines TRBV10-3 with TRBJ1-2; D uncertain. The length of the CDR3 is 11 residues. V dropped 3 bases and J dropped 2 bases, with 1 base sitting between them. The germline V gene encodes CDR1 ENHRY and CDR2 SYGVKD. CDR3 protein: CAISDNYGYTF. For the CDR3, the DNA is TGTGCCATCAGTGACAACTATGGCTACACCTTC.

The chain recombines TRBV30 with TRBJ2-6; D unclear. CDR1 and CDR2 from the germline V gene are GTSNPN and SVGIG (reference sequence). The CDR3 consists of 15 residues. V shed 0 bases and J shed 0 bases, with 6 bases lying between them. The DNA for the CDR3 is TGTGCCTGGAGTGTACGTAACTCTGGGGCCAACGTCCTGACTTTC. Amino acid sequence: CAWSVRNSGANVLTF. Full variable domain (missing parts from reference TRBV30 and TRBJ2-6): SQTIHQWPATLVQPVGSPLSLECTVEGTSNPNLYWYRQAAGRGLQLLFYSVGIGQISSEVPQNLSASRPQDRQFILSSKKLLLSDSGFYLCAWSVRNSGANVLTFGAGSRLTVL.

Here the CDR3 reads CASTTPKEHNYGYTF. The CDR3 nucleotides are TGTGCCAGCACTACCCCGAAGGAACATAACTATGGCTACACCTTC. The chain links TRBV2 to TRBJ1-2; D ambiguous. The CDR3 spans 15 residues. Germline V gene sequence: CDR1 SNHLY, CDR2 FYNNEI. Deletions cut 7 bases from V and 1 base from J, with 16 bases between.

This CDR3 is CASSQDRTGKKLFF. The CDR3 DNA reads TGTGCCAGCAGCCAAGACCGGACAGGGAAGAAACTGTTTTTT. The chain is built from TRBV14 and TRBJ1-4; the match to TRBD1 covers 8 bases. This CDR3 is built from 14 residues. In germline, CDR1 is SGHDN, CDR2 FVKESK. V gave up 0 bases and J gave up 11 bases; unmatched junction bases: 5.

The V and J genes are TRBV6-4 and TRBJ1-2; 10 bases line up with TRBD1. Germline CDR1 MRHNA, CDR2 SNTAGT. With V trimmed by 6 bases and J by 6 bases, 1 base remained unmatched. The CDR3 extends over 12 amino acids. The CDR3 DNA reads as TGTGCCAGCAGCGGGACAGGGGATGGCTACACCTTC. As protein: CASSGTGDGYTF.

The CDR3 here is CATSNRLAGAWYEQYF. CDR3 sequence (DNA): TGTGCCACCAGCAACCGACTAGCGGGAGCCTGGTACGAGCAGTACTTC. J is TRBJ2-7 and V is TRBV15, with 12 bases aligning to TRBD2. The CDR3 loop spans 16 amino acids. V shed 4 bases and J 4 bases; nucleotides not matched to a gene: 8. Germline CDR1 is LNHNV and CDR2 is YYDKDF (reference sequence).

The V and J genes are TRBV10-3 and TRBJ2-1; D assignment may be TRBD1 or TRBD2 (5 bases each). Trimming removed 8 bases from V and 9 bases from J, with 14 bases in between. CDR1 is ENHRY and CDR2 is SYGVKD in the germline V gene. The length of the CDR3 is 12 residues. The CDR3 DNA follows: TGTGCCATCTTAGGGACGGGGAGTGAGCAGTTCTTC. It specifies CAILGTGSEQFF.

The V call is TRBV5-5, the J call TRBJ1-4; perhaps TRBD1 as D (6 bases). The germline V and J ends were trimmed by 0 bases and 4 bases, with 10 bases remaining between them. The V gene's germline CDR1 is SGHKS and CDR2 YYEKEE (reference sequence). CDR3 size: 15 residues. The CDR3 sequence: CASSLAGEDNEKLFF. The CDR3 bases are TGTGCCAGCAGCTTGGCAGGGGAGGATAATGAAAAACTGTTTTTT.

The chain uses TRBV11-3 and TRBJ2-5, with D possibly being TRBD2 (5 bases). The length of the CDR3 is 14 residues. In germline, CDR1 is SGHNT, CDR2 YENEEA. The V and J ends lost 5 bases and 5 bases respectively, with 15 bases between them. CDR3 sequence (DNA): TGTGCCAGCAGCGGGGAAGCGGCGGCGGAGACCCAGTACTTC. This codes for CASSGEAAAETQYF.

The V call is TRBV9, the J call TRBJ2-2, with 8 bases that match TRBD2. Trimming cost V 6 bases and J 1 base; bases outside gene matches: 5. The CDR3 is 15 residues long. Germline V CDR1 and CDR2: SGDLS, YYNGEE. CDR3 DNA sequence: TGTGCCAGCACCGGGGGGGACTGGAACACCGGGGAGCTGTTTTTT. Translating it yields CASTGGDWNTGELFF.

The rearrangement joins TRBV15 to TRBJ1-2; D not certain. This CDR3 is 13 amino acids long. V was cut by 1 base and J by 3 bases, with 6 bases left in between. Germline CDR1 and CDR2: LNHNV and YYDKDF (reference sequence). CDR3 bases: TGTGCCACCAGCAGAGCTCAGGACTATGGCTACACCTTC. Translation: CATSRAQDYGYTF.

CDR3 DNA: TGTGCCACCCTCCCCCCGGGACAACGACGGGAAAAACTGTTTTTT. Translation gives CATLPPGQRREKLFF. J is TRBJ1-4 and V is TRBV6-6; tentative D call: TRBD1 (6 bases). CDR3 length: 15 amino acids. V was clipped by 10 bases and J by 8 bases, with 23 bases between them. The germline V gene encodes CDR1 MNHNY and CDR2 SVGAGI (reference sequence).

The chain couples TRBV12-3 or TRBV12-4 to TRBJ1-2; no firm D call. CDR3 length equals 13 residues. Trimming cost V 1 base and J 3 bases, with 6 bases left between them. This CDR3 reads CASSLGRDYGYTF. Written as DNA, the CDR3 is TGTGCCAGCAGTTTAGGCAGAGACTATGGCTACACCTTC.

V gene TRBV5-1 combines with J gene TRBJ2-7; 14 bases are shared with TRBD2. Losses at the gene ends were 4 bases for V and 5 bases for J; bases not matched to a gene: 2. In germline, CDR1 is SGHRS, CDR2 YFSETQ. This CDR3 is 14 amino acids long. CDR3: CASSVGLAGDEQYF. CDR3 DNA: TGCGCCAGCAGCGTGGGACTAGCGGGAGACGAGCAGTACTTC.

This rearrangement joins TRBV4-2 to TRBJ1-2; 7 nucleotides match TRBD1. CDR3 length equals 16 residues. Germline values: CDR1 LGHNA, CDR2 YNFKEQ. J gave up 4 bases and V 1 base, and 9 bases lay outside the gene matches. CDR3 amino acids: CASSQAAGGSIYGYTF. CDR3 nucleotide sequence: TGTGCCAGCAGCCAAGCGGCAGGGGGATCCATCTATGGCTACACCTTC.

Note on this clone: Other nucleotide sequences from this sample produce the same CDR3. V is TRBV2 and J is TRBJ1-1; D might be TRBD1 (5 bases). Germline CDR1 SNHLY, CDR2 FYNNEI. The CDR3 spans 12 residues. Trimming shortened V by 3 bases and J by 4 bases, and 6 bases separated the two germline ends. The DNA of the CDR3 is TGTGCCAGCAGTGAGAGGGGCACTGAAGCTTTCTTT. This codes for CASSERGTEAFF.

The chain employs TRBV12-3 or TRBV12-4 and TRBJ2-7; 8 positions agree with TRBD1. The CDR3 runs to 13 residues. V was clipped by 6 bases and J by 2 bases; unmatched bases: 3. The CDR3 DNA is TGTGCCAGCAGGAGGACAGGGACCTACGAGCAGTACTTC. Translation: CASRRTGTYEQYF.

The V and J genes are TRBV6-1 and TRBJ2-7, with no clear D. Germline CDR1 is MNHNS and CDR2 is SASEGT. The CDR3 has 15 residues. Deletions cut 3 bases from V and 5 bases from J, with 17 bases between. CDR3: CASSDSLEPPNEQYF. CDR3 nucleotide sequence: TGTGCCAGCAGTGATTCACTGGAACCCCCCAACGAGCAGTACTTC.

The J gene is TRBJ1-2, the V gene TRBV6-4; D is unresolved. This CDR3 comprises 14 residues. The V end lost 3 bases, the J end lost 7 bases, and 15 bases lay between the germline ends. Germline values: CDR1 MRHNA, CDR2 SNTAGT. For the CDR3, the DNA is TGTGCCAGCAGTGATGTCCCAGTCAGAGGTGGCTACACCTTC. This sequence encodes CASSDVPVRGGYTF.